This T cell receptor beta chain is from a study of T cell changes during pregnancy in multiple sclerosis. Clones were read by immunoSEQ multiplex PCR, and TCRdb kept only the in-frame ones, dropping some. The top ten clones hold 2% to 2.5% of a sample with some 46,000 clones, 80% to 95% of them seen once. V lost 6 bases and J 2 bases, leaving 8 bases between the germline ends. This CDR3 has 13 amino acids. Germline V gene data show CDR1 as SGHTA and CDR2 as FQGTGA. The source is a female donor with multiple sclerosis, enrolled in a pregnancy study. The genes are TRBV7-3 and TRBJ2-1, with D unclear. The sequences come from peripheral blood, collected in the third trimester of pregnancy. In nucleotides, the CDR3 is TGTGCCAGCAGTTTAGGAGCCTACAATGAGCAGTTCTTC. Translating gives CASSLGAYNEQFF.